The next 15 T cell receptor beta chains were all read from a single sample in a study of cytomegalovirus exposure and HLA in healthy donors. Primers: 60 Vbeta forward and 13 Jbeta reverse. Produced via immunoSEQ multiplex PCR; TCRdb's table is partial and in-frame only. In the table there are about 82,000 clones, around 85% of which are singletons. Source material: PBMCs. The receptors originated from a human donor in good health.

The CDR3 region is CSARFWTGAFF. CDR3 nucleotides: TGCAGTGCTAGATTCTGGACAGGGGCTTTCTTT. The V call is TRBV20-1, the J call TRBJ1-1, with 8 bases aligning to TRBD1. V was pared by 2 bases and J by 11 bases, with 4 bases of the junction left unmatched. In germline, CDR1 is DFQATT, CDR2 SNEGSKA (reference sequence). The CDR3 covers 11 residues.

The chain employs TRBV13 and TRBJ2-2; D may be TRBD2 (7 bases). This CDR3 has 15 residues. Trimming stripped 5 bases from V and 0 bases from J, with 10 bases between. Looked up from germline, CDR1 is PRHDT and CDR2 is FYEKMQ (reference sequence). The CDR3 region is CASSRGGANTGELFF. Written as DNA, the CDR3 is TGTGCCAGCAGCCGAGGGGGGGCGAACACCGGGGAGCTGTTTTTT.

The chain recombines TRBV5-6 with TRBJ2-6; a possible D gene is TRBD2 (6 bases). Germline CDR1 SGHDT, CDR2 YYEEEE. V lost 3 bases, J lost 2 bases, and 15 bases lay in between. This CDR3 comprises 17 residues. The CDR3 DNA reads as TGTGCCAGCAGCTCCGGGGTATGGGAGGCTGGGGCCAACGTCCTGACTTTC. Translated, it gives CASSSGVWEAGANVLTF.

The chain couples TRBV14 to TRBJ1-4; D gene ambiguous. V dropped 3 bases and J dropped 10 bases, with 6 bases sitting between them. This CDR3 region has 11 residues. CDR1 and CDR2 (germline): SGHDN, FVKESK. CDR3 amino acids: CASSHTAKLFF. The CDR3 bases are TGTGCCAGCAGCCATACTGCAAAACTGTTTTTT.

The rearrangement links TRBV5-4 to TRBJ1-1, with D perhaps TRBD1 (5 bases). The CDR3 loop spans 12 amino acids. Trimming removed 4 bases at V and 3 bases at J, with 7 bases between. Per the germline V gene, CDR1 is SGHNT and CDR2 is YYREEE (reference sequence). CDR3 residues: CASSAGYTEAFF. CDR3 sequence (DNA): TGTGCCAGCAGCGCAGGGTACACTGAAGCTTTCTTT.

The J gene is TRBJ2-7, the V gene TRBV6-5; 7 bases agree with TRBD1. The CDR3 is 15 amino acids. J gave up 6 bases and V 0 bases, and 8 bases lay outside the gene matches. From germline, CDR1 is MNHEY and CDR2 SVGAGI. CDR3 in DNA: TGTGCCAGCAGTTACTCAACAGGGGCAGTGGCCGAGCAGTACTTC. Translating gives CASSYSTGAVAEQYF.

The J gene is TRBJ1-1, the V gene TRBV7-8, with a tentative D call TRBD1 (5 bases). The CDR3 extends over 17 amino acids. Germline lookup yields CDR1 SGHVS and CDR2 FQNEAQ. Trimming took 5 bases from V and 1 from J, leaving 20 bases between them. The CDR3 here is CASSRLEVGLENTEAFF. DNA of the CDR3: TGTGCCAGCAGCCGATTAGAGGTGGGGCTGGAGAACACTGAAGCTTTCTTT.

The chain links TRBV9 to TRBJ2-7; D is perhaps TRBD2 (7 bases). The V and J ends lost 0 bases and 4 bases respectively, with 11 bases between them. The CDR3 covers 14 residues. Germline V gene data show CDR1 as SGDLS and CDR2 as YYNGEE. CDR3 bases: TGTGCCAGCAGCGTAGGGGGGGGCGGTTACGAGCAGTACTTC. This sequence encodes CASSVGGGGYEQYF. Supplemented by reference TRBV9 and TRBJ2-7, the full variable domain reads DSGVTQTPKHLITATGQRVTLRCSPRSGDLSVYWYQQSLDQGLQFLIQYYNGEERAKGNILERFSAQQFPDLHSELNLSSLELGDSALYFCASSVGGGGYEQYFGPGTRLTVT.

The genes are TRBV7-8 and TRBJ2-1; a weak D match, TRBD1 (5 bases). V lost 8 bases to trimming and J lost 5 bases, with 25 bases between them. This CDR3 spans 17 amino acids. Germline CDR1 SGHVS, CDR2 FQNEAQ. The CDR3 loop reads CASRKLSGQGSDNEQFF. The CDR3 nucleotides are TGTGCCAGCCGCAAGCTGTCAGGGCAAGGCTCGGACAATGAGCAGTTCTTC. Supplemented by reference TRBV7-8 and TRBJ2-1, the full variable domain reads GAGVSQSPRYKVAKRGQDVALRCDPISGHVSLFWYQQALGQGPEFLTYFQNEAQLDKSGLPSDRFFAERPEGSVSTLKIQRTQQEDSAVYLCASRKLSGQGSDNEQFFGPGTRLTVL.

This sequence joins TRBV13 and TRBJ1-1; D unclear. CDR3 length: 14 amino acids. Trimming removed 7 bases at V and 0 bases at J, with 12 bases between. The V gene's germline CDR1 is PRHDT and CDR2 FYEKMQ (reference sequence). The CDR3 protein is CASKDLGLNTEAFF. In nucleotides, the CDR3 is TGTGCCAGCAAAGATCTGGGCCTGAACACTGAAGCTTTCTTT.

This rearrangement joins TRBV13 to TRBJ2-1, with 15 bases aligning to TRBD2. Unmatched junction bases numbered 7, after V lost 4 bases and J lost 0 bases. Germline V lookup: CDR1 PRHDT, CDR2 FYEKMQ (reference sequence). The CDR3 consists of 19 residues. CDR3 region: CASSSRTSGGASSYNEQFF. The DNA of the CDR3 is TGTGCCAGCAGCTCCCGGACTAGCGGGGGGGCGAGCTCCTACAATGAGCAGTTCTTC.

CDR3 DNA sequence: TGCGCCAGCAGCCAAGTGATAGGGGTGACTGGGGCCAACGTCCTGACTTTC. This codes for CASSQVIGVTGANVLTF. The V gene is TRBV4-1, the J gene TRBJ2-6; TRBD1 might be the D (5 bases). The CDR3 runs to 17 residues. Germline CDR1 is MGHRA and CDR2 is YSYEKL. V shed 1 base and J shed 2 bases, with 12 bases lying between them.

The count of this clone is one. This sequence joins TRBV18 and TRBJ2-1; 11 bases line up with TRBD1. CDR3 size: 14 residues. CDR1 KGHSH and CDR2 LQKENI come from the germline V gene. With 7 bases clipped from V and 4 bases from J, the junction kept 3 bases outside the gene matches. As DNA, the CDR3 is TGTGCCAGCTTTGGACAGGGGGCATACAATGAGCAGTTCTTC. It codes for CASFGQGAYNEQFF.

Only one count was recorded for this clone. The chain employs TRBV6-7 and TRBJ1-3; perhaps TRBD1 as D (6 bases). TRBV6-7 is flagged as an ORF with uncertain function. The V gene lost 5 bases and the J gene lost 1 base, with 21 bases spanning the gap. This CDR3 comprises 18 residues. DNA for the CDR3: TGTGCCAGCAGTCAAAGGTCAGGGGCCGTCCCATCTGGAAACACCATATATTTT. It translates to CASSQRSGAVPSGNTIYF.

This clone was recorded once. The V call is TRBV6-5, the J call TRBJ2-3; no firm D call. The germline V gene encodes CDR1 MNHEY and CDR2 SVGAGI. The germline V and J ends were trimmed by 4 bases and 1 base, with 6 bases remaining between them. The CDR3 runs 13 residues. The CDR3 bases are TGTGCCAGCAGTTTTTATGGCACAGATACGCAGTATTTT. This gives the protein CASSFYGTDTQYF.